The 19 T cell receptor beta chains presented below share a single source sample, sequenced in a study of beta chain features in type 1 diabetes. Isolated RNA was reverse transcribed in full, so expressed TCRB transcripts were sequenced. Produced via immunoSEQ multiplex PCR; TCRdb's table is partial and in-frame only. The repertoire consists of some 400,000 clones, with less than 15% occurring once and the leading ten covering about 0.02%. Specimen: naive CD4+ T cells from blood. All receptors derive from a young woman in good health.

The genes are TRBV28 and TRBJ2-6; 9 bases fit TRBD1. The CDR3 runs to 19 residues. Germline CDR1 and CDR2: MDHEN and SYDVKM. J lost 0 bases, V lost 2 bases, and 8 bases had no gene match. The CDR3 reads CASSLLLGQGPSGANVLTF. In nucleotides, the CDR3 is TGTGCCAGCAGTTTACTTCTGGGACAGGGCCCCTCTGGGGCCAACGTCCTGACTTTC. Together with reference TRBV28 and TRBJ2-6, the CDR3 gives the full variable domain: DVKVTQSSRYLVKRTGEKVFLECVQDMDHENMFWYRQDPGLGLRLIYFSYDVKMKEKGDIPEGYSVSREKKERFSLILESASTNQTSMYLCASSLLLGQGPSGANVLTFGAGSRLTVL.

The chain couples TRBV11-3 to TRBJ2-5, with D maybe TRBD1 (6 bases). Trimming took off 5 bases at V and 1 base at J, with 14 bases between the two ends. This CDR3 spans 15 amino acids. In germline, CDR1 is SGHNT, CDR2 YENEEA. The CDR3 here is CASSRGSLGQETQYF. CDR3 coding DNA: TGTGCCAGCAGCAGGGGGTCCCTCGGCCAAGAGACCCAGTACTTC.

The chain has TRBV28 and TRBJ2-7; D is perhaps TRBD1 (6 bases). The V and J ends lost 1 base and 2 bases respectively, with 12 bases between them. The CDR3 runs to 15 residues. Germline V gene data show CDR1 as MDHEN and CDR2 as SYDVKM. CDR3 loop: CASSLSSTGTYEQYF. The CDR3 DNA reads as TGTGCCAGCAGTTTATCTTCGACAGGAACCTACGAGCAGTACTTC.

This clone has just a few counts. J is TRBJ2-7 and V is TRBV20-1, with 7 bases identical to TRBD2. The CDR3 consists of 11 residues. Germline CDR1 reads DFQATT; CDR2 reads SNEGSKA (reference sequence). J lost 3 bases, V lost 6 bases, and 2 bases had no gene match. CDR3 in amino acids: CSAAGIYEQYF. The DNA of the CDR3 is TGCAGTGCAGCGGGAATCTACGAGCAGTACTTC.

This clone was picked up a small number of times. The rearrangement links TRBV7-2 to TRBJ2-1; D might be TRBD2 (5 bases). Trimming removed 1 base from V and 3 bases from J, with 16 bases in between. Per germline, CDR1 SGHTA and CDR2 FQGNSA. The CDR3 is made up of 17 amino acids. The CDR3 region has the DNA TGTGCCAGCAGCTTAGGGGGTCGAGGGTTCGGCTACAATGAGCAGTTCTTC. The encoded protein is CASSLGGRGFGYNEQFF.

The chain joins TRBV19 to TRBJ2-1, with a weak D call TRBD2 (6 bases). The length of the CDR3 is 14 residues. Germline V gene sequence: CDR1 LNHDA, CDR2 SQIVND (reference sequence). Between the trimmed V and J ends, which lost 1 base and 5 bases, there was a span of 9 bases. Here the CDR3 reads CASSIGRVNNEQFF. CDR3 nucleotides: TGTGCCAGTAGTATAGGGAGGGTCAACAATGAGCAGTTCTTC.

This clone turned up a few times. The J gene is TRBJ2-7, the V gene TRBV7-2, with D possibly being TRBD1 (6 bases). The CDR3 has 13 residues. In germline, CDR1 is SGHTA, CDR2 FQGNSA. V shed 5 bases and J shed 3 bases, with 11 bases lying between them. The CDR3 reads CASSPDSFYEQYF. The CDR3 coding sequence is TGTGCCAGCAGCCCGGACAGCTTCTACGAGCAGTACTTC. The full variable domain, with the rest looked up from reference TRBV7-2 and TRBJ2-7, is GAGVSQSPSNKVTEKGKDVELRCDPISGHTALYWYRQSLGQGLEFLIYFQGNSAPDKSGLPSDRFSAERTGGSVSTLTIQRTQQEDSAVYLCASSPDSFYEQYFGPGTRLTVT.

A few counts support this clone. The rearrangement links TRBV30 to TRBJ2-1, with D possibly matching TRBD1 (5 bases). Germline V lookup: CDR1 GTSNPN, CDR2 SVGIG (reference sequence). Deletions cut 4 bases from V and 5 bases from J, with 27 bases between. CDR3 length: 18 residues. The CDR3 reads CAWTGYGSRGSINNEQFF. CDR3 nucleotides: TGTGCCTGGACAGGGTATGGATCAAGAGGATCCATTAACAATGAGCAGTTCTTC. The whole variable domain, filled in from reference TRBV30 and TRBJ2-1, reads SQTIHQWPATLVQPVGSPLSLECTVEGTSNPNLYWYRQAAGRGLQLLFYSVGIGQISSEVPQNLSASRPQDRQFILSSKKLLLSDSGFYLCAWTGYGSRGSINNEQFFGPGTRLTVL.

The chain recombines TRBV13 with TRBJ1-5; possibly TRBD1 for D (6 bases). The CDR3 spans 13 residues. V was clipped by 4 bases and J by 5 bases, with 9 bases between them. Germline CDR1 reads PRHDT; CDR2 reads FYEKMQ (reference sequence). The CDR3 reads CASSSNRDQPQHF. As DNA, the CDR3 is TGTGCCAGCAGCTCGAACAGGGATCAGCCCCAGCATTTT.

This chain links TRBV5-1 with TRBJ2-7, with 9 bases matching TRBD1. After removal of 0 bases from V and 0 bases from J, the junction contained 10 bases not matched to a gene. This CDR3 has 18 residues. Looked up from germline, CDR1 is SGHRS and CDR2 is YFSETQ. The CDR3 coding sequence is TGCGCCAGCAGCTTGGGGGATAACAGGGGGCGAAGCTCCTACGAGCAGTACTTC. Protein sequence: CASSLGDNRGRSSYEQYF.

In its sample, this clone was seen a few times. The genes are TRBV28 and TRBJ2-7; D is perhaps TRBD2 (5 bases). Trimming stripped 3 bases from V and 5 bases from J, with 20 bases between. The CDR3 runs to 16 residues. Germline V gene data show CDR1 as MDHEN and CDR2 as SYDVKM. CDR3 sequence: CASSFLGEGNGHEQYF. CDR3 nucleotide sequence: TGTGCCAGCAGTTTCCTCGGGGAAGGGAACGGCCACGAGCAGTACTTC.

The chain links TRBV6-1 to TRBJ2-5; D uncertain. CDR3 size: 11 residues. Trimming pared 5 bases from V and 7 bases from J, leaving 8 bases between. Looked up from germline, CDR1 is MNHNS and CDR2 is SASEGT. CDR3 sequence: CASSLVGTQYF. The CDR3 nucleotides read TGTGCCAGCAGTTTGGTCGGGACCCAGTACTTC.

This clone was observed a few times. The rearrangement uses TRBV7-2 and TRBJ2-1, with D tentatively TRBD1 (5 bases). This CDR3 region has 14 residues. Trimming left V 5 bases short and J 0 bases short, with 8 bases between. Germline CDR1 SGHTA, CDR2 FQGNSA. The chain's CDR3 is CASSPRASYNEQFF. Here the CDR3 DNA reads TGTGCCAGCAGCCCCAGGGCCTCCTACAATGAGCAGTTCTTC.

V is TRBV30 and J is TRBJ1-3; TRBD1 is a possible D gene (5 bases). V was pared by 0 bases and J by 4 bases, with 10 bases between. The CDR3 extends over 14 amino acids. Germline CDR1 is GTSNPN and CDR2 is SVGIG (reference sequence). The chain's CDR3 is CAWSVRTWGNTIYF. CDR3 nucleotides: TGTGCCTGGAGTGTGAGGACATGGGGAAACACCATATATTTT.

The table lists this clone with a few counts. This chain joins TRBV6-5 and TRBJ1-2; 8 bases align to TRBD1. V gave up 2 bases and J gave up 7 bases; unmatched junction bases: 9. Germline V gene lookup returns CDR1 MNHEY and CDR2 SVGAGI. This CDR3 contains 15 residues. The CDR3 DNA reads as TGTGCCAGCAGTTACGAACAGGGGGTTAGGAGTGGCTACACCTTC. This translates into CASSYEQGVRSGYTF.

The chain combines TRBV28 with TRBJ2-1; unclear D gene. Germline V gives CDR1 MDHEN, CDR2 SYDVKM. The V and J ends lost 5 bases and 2 bases respectively, with 13 bases between them. The CDR3 has 15 residues. The CDR3 here is CASSHSPRAYNEQFF. DNA of the CDR3: TGTGCCAGCAGTCACTCGCCCCGCGCCTACAATGAGCAGTTCTTC.

This clone appeared a few times. The chain employs TRBV30 and TRBJ2-7; 7 bases match TRBD2. The CDR3 is made up of 15 amino acids. The germline gives CDR1 GTSNPN, CDR2 SVGIG (reference sequence). Germline trimming cut 1 base from V and 1 base from J; bases unmatched to any gene: 7. The CDR3 sequence: CAWSGARGGSYEQYF. Written as DNA, the CDR3 is TGTGCCTGGAGTGGGGCGAGGGGAGGGTCCTACGAGCAGTACTTC.

This clone was picked up a small number of times. The chain's CDR3 is CASSVGTSGSSSYNEQFF. The CDR3 DNA reads as TGTGCCAGCAGCGTAGGAACTAGCGGGTCGAGCTCCTACAATGAGCAGTTCTTC. J is TRBJ2-1 and V is TRBV9, with 9 bases that match TRBD2. The germline CDR1 and CDR2 sequences are SGDLS and YYNGEE. CDR3 size: 18 residues. V lost 0 bases, J lost 0 bases, and 7 bases stayed unmatched.

The gene calls are TRBV28 and TRBJ1-1, with a possible D match to TRBD1 (6 bases). Trimming left V 4 bases short and J 0 bases short, with 15 bases between. This CDR3 is built from 16 residues. Germline V gives CDR1 MDHEN, CDR2 SYDVKM. CDR3 amino acids: CASSSGVQGMNTEAFF. The CDR3 DNA sequence: TGTGCCAGCAGTTCCGGGGTACAGGGCATGAACACTGAAGCTTTCTTT. Looking up the rest from reference TRBV28 and TRBJ1-1 gives the full variable domain: DVKVTQSSRYLVKRTGEKVFLECVQDMDHENMFWYRQDPGLGLRLIYFSYDVKMKEKGDIPEGYSVSREKKERFSLILESASTNQTSMYLCASSSGVQGMNTEAFFGQGTRLTVV.